This T cell receptor (beta chain) was recorded in a study of identical twins. TCRdb reanalysed the 5' RACE reads using MiXCR and keeps one entry per CDR3 protein. The sample yields fewer than 500,000 distinct CDR3 sequences, around 24% seen once. Study findings and constraints: There was an excess of low generation probability in the out-of-frame alpha sequences that twins shared.

The length of the CDR3 is 13 residues. The germline gives CDR1 SGHVS, CDR2 FQNEAQ. Trimming removed 6 bases at V and 3 bases at J, with 8 bases between. This clonotype was seen a handful of times. Its cognate antigen is unknown. This sample was shared with a second study, whose subject was T cells expressing NK-cell markers. This second report adds: Sorted CD3+CD56+NKG2C+, CD3+CD56+NKG2C- and CD3+CD56-NKG2C+ T-cell subsets were beta-chain profiled. Questions lingered over whether expanded NKG2C+ T cell clones were HCMV-specific.

This chain links TRBV7-8 with TRBJ2-2; possible D gene TRBD1, 5 bases. Sample: CD4+ T cells sorted from blood. This TCR was sampled from a woman aged 18-29 years in good health. Here the CDR3 DNA reads TGTGCCAGCAGGCCGACAGACACCGGGGAGCTGTTTTTT. As protein: CASRPTDTGELFF.